The T cell receptor beta chain under discussion was sequenced for a study of T-cell reconstitution after alpha-beta-depleted transplantation in children. This CDR3 has 16 amino acids. The trim removed 6 bases at V and 4 bases at J, leaving 4 bases unmatched. CDR1 and CDR2 from the germline V gene are MNHEY and SVGEGT. Preparation of the TCRbeta library involved a method that used unique molecular identifiers. MiXCR, applied by TCRdb to the PCR reads, yields one record per CDR3 protein. The table includes 70,000 or so distinct CDR3 sequences, 11% detected once. This clonotype was seen repeatedly, ten times or more.

The TCR was taken from a boy younger than 18 with acute myeloid leukemia, due to receive a stem cell transplant. This chain connects TRBV6-2 or TRBV6-3 to TRBJ2-2; TRBD2 matches 14 bases. Sequences were derived from PBMCs, sampled before TCRalphabeta/CD19-depleted stem cell transplant. CDR3 sequence reads: CASSRGLAGVTGELFF. CDR3 bases: TGTGCCAGCAGCCGGGGACTAGCGGGAGTCACCGGGGAGCTGTTTTTT.